A single sample is the source of the 17 T cell receptor beta chains below, sequenced in a study of OX40 agonist ivuxolimab in advanced cancers. Data came from immunoSEQ multiplex PCR; TCRdb stores just in-frame clones and leaves some out. The top ten clones hold 2% to 2.5% of a sample with some 59,000 clones, around 80% of them seen once. Sample: CD4+ or CD8+ T cells sorted from blood, taken in a trial of the OX40 agonist ivuxolimab. The receptor set was obtained from an adult with an advanced solid tumor such as melanoma, head and neck, liver or kidney cancer.

CDR3 protein: CASSLIGGVNTGELFF. DNA for the CDR3: TGCGCCAGCAGCTTGATAGGTGGTGTGAACACCGGGGAGCTGTTTTTT. This chain connects TRBV5-1 to TRBJ2-2; D gene ambiguous. V lost 1 base, J lost 1 base, and 11 bases lay in between. This CDR3 spans 16 amino acids. Germline V gene data show CDR1 as SGHRS and CDR2 as YFSETQ.

V gene TRBV18 combines with J gene TRBJ1-3; 7 bases map to TRBD1. Germline V gene sequence: CDR1 KGHSH, CDR2 LQKENI. Losses at the gene ends were 0 bases for V and 1 base for J; bases not matched to a gene: 6. The CDR3 contains 17 residues. This chain's CDR3 is CASSPPTGLGSGNTIYF. CDR3 in DNA: TGTGCCAGCTCACCACCGACAGGGCTCGGTTCTGGAAACACCATATATTTT.

The V gene is TRBV19, the J gene TRBJ1-3, with D perhaps TRBD1 (5 bases). Germline loops: CDR1 LNHDA, CDR2 SQIVND (reference sequence). This CDR3 has 16 amino acids. Trimming took off 5 bases at V and 0 bases at J, with 14 bases between the two ends. The CDR3 loop is CASSQIGERSGNTIYF. The CDR3 nucleotides are TGTGCCAGTAGTCAAATAGGGGAGCGCTCTGGAAACACCATATATTTT.

The V gene is TRBV9, the J gene TRBJ2-3; a possible D gene is TRBD2 (6 bases). Deletions cut 3 bases from V and 8 bases from J, with 16 bases between. Germline CDR1 SGDLS, CDR2 YYNGEE. The length of the CDR3 is 14 residues. CDR3 bases: TGTGCCAGCAGCGCCCAGACTAGAAGGGGTACGCAGTATTTT. It specifies CASSAQTRRGTQYF.

This chain connects TRBV6-5 to TRBJ1-4; 8 bases fit TRBD1. Trimming cost V 6 bases and J 4 bases; bases outside gene matches: 4. Germline V gene data show CDR1 as MNHEY and CDR2 as SVGAGI. The length of the CDR3 is 14 residues. CDR3 loop: CASRQGGGNEKLFF. In nucleotides, the CDR3 is TGTGCCAGCAGACAGGGGGGCGGTAATGAAAAACTGTTTTTT.

This chain uses TRBV7-2 with TRBJ1-2; tentatively, D is TRBD1 (6 bases). Germline V lookup: CDR1 SGHTA, CDR2 FQGNSA. The V end was cut by 5 bases, the J end by 8 bases, with 15 bases between. CDR3 size: 13 residues. CDR3 nucleotides: TGTGCCAGCAGCCTCCGGGACACGGCCGGCTACACCTTC. As protein: CASSLRDTAGYTF.

V gene TRBV19 combines with J gene TRBJ2-7; TRBD1 matches 8 bases. CDR3 length: 16 residues. After removal of 3 bases from V and 5 bases from J, the junction contained 12 bases not matched to a gene. Germline assignment: CDR1 LNHDA and CDR2 SQIVND (reference sequence). The CDR3 is CASSMVLGQASNEQYF. The DNA for the CDR3 is TGTGCCAGTAGTATGGTTTTGGGACAGGCCTCGAACGAGCAGTACTTC.

This clone is a singleton in its sample. The chain couples TRBV7-2 to TRBJ2-7; D remains ambiguous. CDR3 length: 14 residues. Deletions cut 1 base from V and 6 bases from J, with 13 bases between. From germline, CDR1 is SGHTA and CDR2 FQGNSA. The CDR3 loop reads CASSLGRLVGEQYF. CDR3 DNA sequence: TGTGCCAGCAGCTTAGGGCGGTTAGTGGGCGAGCAGTACTTC.

The chain has TRBV28 and TRBJ2-5; D may correspond to TRBD1 or TRBD2 (6 bases each). TRBJ2-7 matches the DNA end more closely, so the J call is doubtful. Germline V lookup: CDR1 MDHEN, CDR2 SYDVKM. This CDR3 has 14 residues. The CDR3 coding sequence is TGTGCCAGCAGTTTAGTGGGGGGCACCTACGAGCAGTACTTC. This encodes CASSLVGGTYEQYF.

The V gene is TRBV18, the J gene TRBJ1-2; 7 bases agree with TRBD1. CDR1 is KGHSH, CDR2 LQKENI, per germline. CDR3 length: 15 residues. V shed 2 bases and J 3 bases; nucleotides not matched to a gene: 6. The CDR3 loop is CASSPTQGGDYGYTF. The CDR3 DNA reads TGTGCCAGCTCACCAACTCAGGGGGGCGACTATGGCTACACCTTC.

V and J are TRBV29-1 and TRBJ2-1; 7 nucleotides match TRBD1. The CDR3 length is 13 residues. Trimming cost V 8 bases and J 5 bases; bases outside gene matches: 9. Per germline, CDR1 SQVTM and CDR2 ANQGSEA. CDR3: CSTRDSINNEQFF. The DNA for the CDR3 is TGCAGCACTCGGGACAGTATTAACAATGAGCAGTTCTTC.

This clone was found once. This chain links TRBV29-1 with TRBJ1-5; D unresolved. Germline V gene sequence: CDR1 SQVTM, CDR2 ANQGSEA. Trimming stripped 4 bases from V and 8 bases from J, with 12 bases between. The CDR3 is 12 amino acids. This CDR3 is CSVGTKMEPQHF. CDR3 nucleotides: TGCAGCGTTGGGACGAAGATGGAGCCCCAGCATTTT.

This chain links TRBV7-8 with TRBJ2-2; TRBD1 aligns across 9 bases. The J segment lost 7 bases and the V segment lost 9 bases, leaving 9 bases of the junction unmatched. The CDR3 runs 14 residues. Looked up from germline, CDR1 is SGHVS and CDR2 is FQNEAQ. The CDR3 here is CASGGTGFGGELFF. The CDR3 nucleotides are TGTGCCAGTGGCGGGACAGGGTTTGGCGGGGAGCTGTTTTTT.

CDR3 DNA sequence: TGTGCCAGCAGACCAACGGGACAGGGGAGTACTGAAGCTTTCTTT. Translated: CASRPTGQGSTEAFF. The chain joins TRBV6-5 to TRBJ1-1, with 10 bases identical to TRBD1. V gave up 6 bases and J gave up 5 bases; unmatched junction bases: 9. The germline V gene has CDR1 MNHEY and CDR2 SVGAGI. The CDR3 loop spans 15 amino acids.

The rearrangement uses TRBV6-1 and TRBJ2-3; 10 nucleotides line up with TRBD2. Germline V gives CDR1 MNHNS, CDR2 SASEGT. CDR3 length: 14 residues. V was clipped by 6 bases and J by 3 bases; unmatched bases: 3. The DNA of the CDR3 is TGTGCCAGCAGCCAAGCGGGGGGGACAGATACGCAGTATTTT. Amino acids: CASSQAGGTDTQYF.

This chain connects TRBV10-3 to TRBJ1-1; D perhaps matches TRBD1 (6 bases). This CDR3 spans 14 amino acids. CDR1 and CDR2 (germline): ENHRY, SYGVKD. V was clipped by 6 bases and J by 1 base, with 12 bases between them. Here the CDR3 DNA reads TGTGCCATCAGCGACGGACAGAAGAACACTGAAGCTTTCTTT. This encodes CAISDGQKNTEAFF.

The chain carries TRBV10-3 and TRBJ1-1; 7 bases map to TRBD1. CDR1 and CDR2 from the germline V gene are ENHRY and SYGVKD. This CDR3 region has 15 residues. Trimming at V came to 6 bases and at J to 1 base, leaving 8 bases not matched to a gene. CDR3 DNA: TGTGCCATCAGGGAAGGGGGCGCCCCGAACACTGAAGCTTTCTTT. As protein: CAIREGGAPNTEAFF.